The 23 T cell receptor beta chains below come from one sample, sequenced in a study of T cell responses to AZD1222 COVID-19 vaccine. The assay was immunoSEQ multiplex PCR, and TCRdb's table has in-frame clones only and misses some. Altogether some 50,000 clones are present, 84% being singletons, with the ten largest covering roughly 30%. Sequences were derived from peripheral blood, sampled on day 0 of AZD1222 vaccination. The receptor source for this set is an adult in good health.

This rearrangement joins TRBV18 to TRBJ2-2, with D tentatively TRBD1 or TRBD2 (6 bases each). V lost 8 bases, J lost 6 bases, and 19 bases lay in between. CDR1 is KGHSH and CDR2 is LQKENI in the germline V gene. The CDR3 consists of 15 residues. The chain's CDR3 is CASIPQYGGAGELFF. The CDR3 coding sequence is TGTGCCAGCATCCCCCAGTACGGGGGCGCCGGGGAGCTGTTTTTT.

J is TRBJ1-1 and V is TRBV5-6; D gene uncertain. Germline CDR1 reads SGHDT; CDR2 reads YYEEEE. The CDR3 is 15 amino acids. The V and J ends lost 2 bases and 4 bases respectively, with 15 bases between them. The chain's CDR3 is CASSLGFGEATEAFF. In DNA form, the CDR3 reads TGTGCCAGCAGCTTAGGATTTGGGGAGGCCACTGAAGCTTTCTTT.

The V and J genes are TRBV22-1 and TRBJ2-7; whether TRBD2, the table's D call, matches the DNA was not checked. TRBV22-1 is noted as a pseudogene. This CDR3 has 18 amino acids. CDR3 bases: TGTCCTGGGAGCGCATCTAAGCCTTGGGGGGGCGCGTCCTACGAGCAGTACTTC. Translated, it gives CPGSASKPWGGASYEQYF.

J is TRBJ2-2 and V is TRBV2, with 9 bases lining up with TRBD1. Per the germline V gene, CDR1 is SNHLY and CDR2 is FYNNEI. The V segment lost 3 bases and the J segment 6 bases; nucleotides outside the gene matches: 2. CDR3 length: 14 residues. Here the CDR3 reads CASSDRTGAGELFF. Here the CDR3 DNA reads TGTGCCAGCAGTGATAGGACAGGGGCCGGGGAGCTGTTTTTT.

The chain has TRBV25-1 and TRBJ1-6, with D maybe TRBD1 (6 bases). Germline-derived CDR1 and CDR2 are MGHDK and SYGVNS. The V gene lost 3 bases and the J gene lost 13 bases, with 13 bases spanning the gap. CDR3 size: 13 residues. The DNA of the CDR3 is TGTGCCAGCAGTGACCTCACAGGGTTCCCCCTCCACTTT. It translates to CASSDLTGFPLHF.

The CDR3 DNA reads as TGTGCCGGAAACAGGGGTTTCGGCACTGAAGCTTTCTTT. The encoded protein is CAGNRGFGTEAFF. The chain employs TRBV30 and TRBJ1-1; 7 positions agree with TRBD1. Trimming cost V 8 bases and J 4 bases; bases outside gene matches: 10. The CDR3 totals 13 residues. From germline, CDR1 is GTSNPN and CDR2 SVGIG (reference sequence). The full variable domain, its missing parts supplied by reference TRBV30 and TRBJ1-1, is SQTIHQWPATLVQPVGSPLSLECTVEGTSNPNLYWYRQAAGRGLQLLFYSVGIGQISSEVPQNLSASRPQDRQFILSSKKLLLSDSGFYLCAGNRGFGTEAFFGQGTRLTVV.

The V gene is TRBV6-5, the J gene TRBJ1-2; 7 bases line up with TRBD1. CDR3 length: 12 residues. V was pared by 10 bases and J by 7 bases, with 9 bases of the junction left unmatched. The germline V gene encodes CDR1 MNHEY and CDR2 SVGAGI. CDR3 in amino acids: CATQGQFLGYTF. CDR3 nucleotides: TGTGCCACCCAGGGACAGTTCCTTGGCTACACCTTC.

J is TRBJ2-4 and V is TRBV10-3; 7 bases fit TRBD2. Germline CDR1 and CDR2: ENHRY and SYGVKD. The CDR3 has 13 amino acids. After removal of 10 bases from V and 5 bases from J, the junction contained 8 bases not matched to a gene. The CDR3 DNA reads TGTGCCACTACGCGGGAGCAAGAAAACATTCAGTACTTC. It encodes CATTREQENIQYF.

This clone is a singleton in its sample. The CDR3 DNA is TGTGCCAGTAGTATAATGGGGGCGGGAGCGAACAATGAGCAGTTCTTC. Its translation: CASSIMGAGANNEQFF. The genes are TRBV19 and TRBJ2-1; possibly TRBD2 for D (7 bases). Germline values: CDR1 LNHDA, CDR2 SQIVND (reference sequence). This CDR3 has 16 amino acids. Trimming cost V 2 bases and J 5 bases, with 16 bases left between them.

The J gene is TRBJ1-2, the V gene TRBV4-3; 10 nucleotides align to TRBD1. V lost 0 bases to trimming and J lost 4 bases; unmatched junction nucleotides: 5. The CDR3 runs to 16 residues. CDR1 is LGHNA and CDR2 is YSLEER in the germline V gene. DNA of the CDR3: TGCGCCAGCAGCCAAGAGGCGACAGGGGGCGGCTATGGCTACACCTTC. Translated: CASSQEATGGGYGYTF.

The rearrangement links TRBV15 to TRBJ1-5; unclear D gene. The germline gives CDR1 LNHNV, CDR2 YYDKDF (reference sequence). This CDR3 has 13 amino acids. V was clipped by 4 bases and J by 6 bases, with 10 bases between them. The CDR3 region is CATSKGVAQPQHF. CDR3 DNA: TGTGCCACCAGCAAGGGAGTGGCTCAGCCCCAGCATTTT.

This rearrangement joins TRBV23-1 to TRBJ1-2, with D possibly being TRBD1 (5 bases). TRBV23-1 is sorted into the ORF group, with uncertain function. The ends were cut back, 0 bases at V and 2 bases at J, with 16 bases in the middle. This CDR3 is built from 17 residues. This CDR3 is CASSQSILEGPNYGYTF. CDR3 DNA: TGCGCCAGCAGTCAATCGATTTTGGAGGGGCCGAACTATGGCTACACCTTC.

This chain joins TRBV10-2 and TRBJ1-4, with 8 bases aligning to TRBD1. Trimming removed 3 bases from V and 8 bases from J; junction bases left unmatched: 5. The CDR3 has 14 residues. CDR1 is WSHSY, CDR2 SAAADI, per germline. CDR3 protein: CASSDWTGREKLFF. The CDR3 nucleotides read TGCGCCAGCAGTGATTGGACAGGGAGGGAAAAACTGTTTTTT.

This clone came up once. CDR3 DNA: TGCGCCAGCAGCCAAGATGCAGGGGAAGTCTATGGCTACACCTTC. It specifies CASSQDAGEVYGYTF. The V gene is TRBV4-1, the J gene TRBJ1-2; possibly TRBD1 for D (6 bases). V was shortened by 0 bases and J by 4 bases, with 12 bases between the two germline ends. CDR3 length: 15 amino acids. The germline V gene encodes CDR1 MGHRA and CDR2 YSYEKL.

The rearrangement joins TRBV4-3 to TRBJ2-2; D gene uncertain. The CDR3 totals 15 residues. Trimming pared 1 base from V and 6 bases from J, leaving 12 bases between. Germline V gene data show CDR1 as LGHNA and CDR2 as YSLEER. The DNA for the CDR3 is TGCGCCAGCAGCCAAGGTTCGAGTCGGGCCGGGGAGCTGTTTTTT. It specifies CASSQGSSRAGELFF.

This chain joins TRBV5-4 and TRBJ2-7, with a tentative D call TRBD2 (6 bases). Trimming cost V 0 bases and J 7 bases, with 17 bases left between them. In germline, CDR1 is SGHNT, CDR2 YYREEE (reference sequence). The CDR3 is 15 residues long. The DNA for the CDR3 is TGTGCCAGCAGCTTGGATAGCGTGACGACTAGGGAGCAGTACTTC. Translation gives CASSLDSVTTREQYF.

This clone was observed a handful of times. The V gene is TRBV6-5, the J gene TRBJ2-7; D is unclear. This CDR3 region has 14 residues. Trimming took off 5 bases at V and 0 bases at J, with 11 bases between the two ends. Looked up from germline, CDR1 is MNHEY and CDR2 is SVGAGI. The CDR3 DNA sequence: TGTGCCAGCAGTAGGACCTCCACCTCCTACGAGCAGTACTTC. Translation gives CASSRTSTSYEQYF.

The J gene is TRBJ2-1, the V gene TRBV6-4, with TRBD1 identical over 8 bases. Trimming at V came to 4 bases and at J to 9 bases, leaving 8 bases not matched to a gene. Germline lookup yields CDR1 MRHNA and CDR2 SNTAGT. The CDR3 consists of 14 residues. This chain's CDR3 is CASSGSTGVSEQFF. DNA of the CDR3: TGTGCCAGCAGTGGCTCGACAGGGGTCAGTGAGCAGTTCTTC.

This clone was recorded once. The V gene is TRBV19, the J gene TRBJ1-2, with 10 nucleotides matching TRBD1. CDR3 length: 15 amino acids. Per the germline V gene, CDR1 is LNHDA and CDR2 is SQIVND (reference sequence). V was clipped by 4 bases and J by 5 bases; unmatched bases: 7. This CDR3 reads CASSTRDRGVYGYTF. DNA of the CDR3: TGTGCCAGTAGTACGCGGGACAGGGGCGTTTATGGCTACACCTTC.

This sequence joins TRBV5-3 and TRBJ2-2; the D is unclear. TRBV5-3 carries the ORF label, with uncertain function. With 2 bases removed from V and 0 bases from J, the gap between germline ends came to 5 bases. The CDR3 sequence is 14 residues long. CDR3 DNA sequence: TGTGCCAGAAGCTTTTCAGCGAACACCGGGGAGCTGTTTTTT. Translated: CARSFSANTGELFF.

The chain carries TRBV4-2 and TRBJ1-1; possible D gene TRBD1, 6 bases. V lost 4 bases and J lost 3, with 15 bases in between. This CDR3 spans 15 amino acids. Germline V gene data show CDR1 as LGHNA and CDR2 as YNFKEQ. The CDR3: CASSLRRGGDTEAFF. The CDR3 DNA reads as TGTGCCAGCAGCCTAAGGAGGGGGGGCGACACTGAAGCTTTCTTT.

In its sample, this clone was seen once. The chain uses TRBV11-2 and TRBJ1-3; D gene uncertain. CDR1 is SGHAT and CDR2 is FQNNGV in the germline V gene. Trimming left V 2 bases short and J 7 bases short, with 21 bases between. The CDR3 consists of 17 residues. In nucleotides, the CDR3 is TGTGCCAGCAGCTTAACTTGGTCCGGCAGAAGGGATAACACCATATATTTT. It is translated as CASSLTWSGRRDNTIYF.

The V and J genes are TRBV11-2 and TRBJ1-1, with a possible D match to TRBD1 (6 bases). V lost 2 bases, J lost 0 bases, and 10 bases lay in between. Germline CDR1 reads SGHAT; CDR2 reads FQNNGV. CDR3 size: 15 residues. The CDR3 region is CASSLTGSLNTEAFF. For the CDR3, the DNA is TGTGCCAGCAGCTTAACAGGGAGCCTGAACACTGAAGCTTTCTTT.